The sequence of this TCR beta chain was determined in a study of shared clonotypes between healthy human individuals. The germline V and J ends were trimmed by 0 bases and 10 bases, with 17 bases remaining between them. This CDR3 region has 15 residues. Germline CDR1 is SGDLS and CDR2 is YYNGEE. Researchers partitioned CD4+ cells into CD45RA+ naive and CD45RA-negative memory subsets. Authors' analysis steps: ImmunoSEQ gave junction-only sequences without quality scores, so filtering differed. TCRdb keeps only in-frame clones here, not all; method: immunoSEQ multiplex PCR. For V, J and clone size, that table is used; D and trimming come from the DNA. The table records about 2.4 million clones, about 92% of them present only once.

The chain carries TRBV9 and TRBJ2-1; D is unclear. Sequencing was done on a sample of naive CD4+ T cells sorted from blood. Documented subset: CD45RA+ positively selected. The TCR originated in a man younger than 30 in good health. CDR3 protein: CASSVESGVGNEQFF. CDR3 DNA: TGTGCCAGCAGCGTAGAAAGTGGAGTGGGAAACGAGCAGTTCTTC.